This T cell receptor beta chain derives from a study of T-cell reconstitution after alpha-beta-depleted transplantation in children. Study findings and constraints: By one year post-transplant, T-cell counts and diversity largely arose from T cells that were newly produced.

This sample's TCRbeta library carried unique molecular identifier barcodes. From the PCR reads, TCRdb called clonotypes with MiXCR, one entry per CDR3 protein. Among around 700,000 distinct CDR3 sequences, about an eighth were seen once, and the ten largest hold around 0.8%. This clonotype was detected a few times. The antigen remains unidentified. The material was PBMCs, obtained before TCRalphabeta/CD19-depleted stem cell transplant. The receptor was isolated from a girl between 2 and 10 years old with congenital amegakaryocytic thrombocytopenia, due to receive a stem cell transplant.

CDR3 in amino acids: CATSSNTSSSYEQYF. The CDR3 nucleotides are TGTGCCACCAGCAGCAATACGTCCAGCTCCTACGAGCAGTACTTC. J is TRBJ2-7 and V is TRBV15; D is uncertain. The CDR3 contains 15 residues. Between the trimmed V and J ends, which lost 3 bases and 0 bases, there was a span of 12 bases. Germline CDR1 reads LNHNV; CDR2 reads YYDKDF (reference sequence).